The clone carrying this T cell receptor beta chain turned up a few times. The data are from a study of spatial heterogeneity in lung cancer. One entry per CDR3 protein, called by TCRdb with MiXCR from the 5' RACE reads. The table has about 60,000 distinct CDR3 sequences, 7.5% to 9% seen once. The germline V gene encodes CDR1 DFQATT and CDR2 SNEGSKA (reference sequence). The CDR3 runs to 15 residues. Trimming cost V 0 bases and J 1 base; bases outside gene matches: 2. Time point described: sample taken at primary tumor resection. No cells were sorted before sequencing. The whole RNA sequenced was extracted from tumor, nontumor lung or frozen PBMC.

The specimen comprised PBMCs, sampled at surgery. The source of this sequence is a female donor with early-stage non-small cell lung cancer. This chain joins TRBV20-1 and TRBJ1-1; TRBD1 matches 10 bases. CDR3 amino acids: CSARETGGGNTEAFF. The DNA for the CDR3 is TGCAGTGCTAGAGAGACAGGGGGCGGGAACACTGAAGCTTTCTTT.